These 18 T cell receptor beta chains originate from one sample sequenced in a study of a mutant IDH1 vaccine in newly diagnosed glioma. As for time point: week 23, last vaccination. Every vaccine dose comprised 300 ug of mutant IDH1 20-mer peptide plus topical imiquimod. Here immunoSEQ multiplex PCR was the method, and the copy in TCRdb shows in-frame clones only, minus some. This table holds almost 85,000 clones, about 82% found once. Antigen specificity for these receptors is unknown. Sequencing was performed on PBMCs, taken from a glioma patient whose treatment included an IDH1 peptide vaccine. These receptors were collected from a man between 25 and 39 years old with glioma. Some clones in this sample may be carry-over from other donors' samples.

The chain is built from TRBV7-6 and TRBJ1-5; perhaps TRBD1 as D (6 bases). Germline CDR1 SGHVS, CDR2 FNYEAQ. V shed 6 bases and J shed 7 bases, with 13 bases lying between them. The CDR3 contains 13 residues. CDR3 DNA: TGTGCCAGCAGTGAGGGGGAAGTACAGCCCCAGCATTTT. This sequence encodes CASSEGEVQPQHF.

This chain uses TRBV25-1 with TRBJ1-4, with a tentative D call TRBD1 (5 bases). The CDR3 totals 14 residues. Germline CDR1 is MGHDK and CDR2 is SYGVNS. Trimming removed 6 bases at V and 7 bases at J, with 15 bases between. The CDR3 region is CASRGRGLGEKLFF. DNA for the CDR3: TGTGCCAGCAGGGGACGGGGGTTGGGTGAAAAACTGTTTTTT.

This clone was seen just once. The chain joins TRBV5-8 to TRBJ1-2, with D maybe TRBD1 (5 bases). The length of the CDR3 is 14 residues. The germline CDR1 and CDR2 sequences are SGHTS and YDEGEE. V was trimmed by 5 bases and J by 2 bases, leaving 13 bases between them. CDR3 loop: CASRFPGRNYGYTF. The CDR3 DNA reads as TGTGCCAGCAGATTCCCGGGGCGCAACTATGGCTACACCTTC.

The V call is TRBV6-1, the J call TRBJ1-1; no reliable D call. Germline CDR1 MNHNS, CDR2 SASEGT. CDR3 size: 13 residues. Between the trimmed V and J ends, which lost 4 bases and 4 bases, there was a span of 10 bases. The CDR3 is CASSVEGSTEAFF. Here the CDR3 DNA reads TGTGCCAGCAGTGTGGAGGGAAGCACTGAAGCTTTCTTT.

This chain connects TRBV5-8 to TRBJ2-5; the D is unclear. V gave up 1 base and J gave up 6 bases, with 4 bases separating them. The CDR3 length is 11 residues. Germline CDR1 and CDR2: SGHTS and YDEGEE. This chain's CDR3 is CASSLPQTQYF. The DNA for the CDR3 is TGTGCCAGCAGCTTGCCGCAGACCCAGTACTTC.

This clone was detected only a few times. V and J are TRBV27 and TRBJ1-5; maybe TRBD1 (5 bases). V was clipped by 6 bases and J by 1 base, with 16 bases between them. The germline V gene has CDR1 MNHEY and CDR2 SMNVEV (reference sequence). This CDR3 has 16 residues. The CDR3 DNA is TGTGCCAGCAGCCCAAAACCGGGACCGAGCAATCAGCCCCAGCATTTT. This sequence encodes CASSPKPGPSNQPQHF.

For this clone: The sample contains more than one DNA sequence encoding this CDR3. V gene TRBV30 combines with J gene TRBJ1-1, with D unclear. V lost 1 base and J lost 0, with 6 bases in between. Germline V lookup: CDR1 GTSNPN, CDR2 SVGIG (reference sequence). There are 13 residues in the CDR3. The CDR3 DNA sequence: TGTGCCTGGAGTGGGCAGCTGAACACTGAAGCTTTCTTT. Protein sequence: CAWSGQLNTEAFF.

This chain uses TRBV5-1 with TRBJ2-7, with D maybe TRBD2 (5 bases). With 4 bases removed from V and 7 bases from J, the gap between germline ends came to 15 bases. The CDR3 has 13 amino acids. Germline CDR1 is SGHRS and CDR2 is YFSETQ. The CDR3: CASSPLSRREQYF. The CDR3, as DNA: TGCGCCAGCAGCCCGCTTTCCAGGAGGGAGCAGTACTTC. The full variable domain, with the rest looked up from reference TRBV5-1 and TRBJ2-7, is KAGVTQTPRYLIKTRGQQVTLSCSPISGHRSVSWYQQTPGQGLQFLFEYFSETQRNKGNFPGRFSGRQFSNSRSEMNVSTLELGDSALYLCASSPLSRREQYFGPGTRLTVT.

The chain recombines TRBV4-1 with TRBJ1-1; TRBD1 agrees at 7 bases. Germline CDR1 MGHRA, CDR2 YSYEKL. The CDR3 contains 18 residues. Trimming took 4 bases from V and 0 from J; bases not matched to a gene: 14. The chain's CDR3 is CASSRTRGATLMNTEAFF. CDR3 bases: TGCGCCAGCAGCCGCACCAGGGGGGCTACCCTAATGAACACTGAAGCTTTCTTT.

V gene TRBV30 combines with J gene TRBJ1-4, with 7 bases aligning to TRBD1. CDR3 length equals 16 residues. The junction had 10 bases not matched to a gene; V was cut back by 1 base and J by 5 bases. Per germline, CDR1 GTSNPN and CDR2 SVGIG (reference sequence). The CDR3 spells CAWSASGGTGNEKLFF. The CDR3 nucleotides are TGTGCCTGGAGTGCATCAGGGGGGACGGGGAATGAAAAACTGTTTTTT.

This clone was seen a single time. This sequence joins TRBV23-1 and TRBJ2-7; 14 bases agree with TRBD2. TRBV23-1 is flagged as an ORF with uncertain function. V lost 8 bases, J lost 3 bases, and 18 bases stayed unmatched. The CDR3 has 19 amino acids. The CDR3: CASAPRTSGRLTYIYEQYF. CDR3 coding DNA: TGCGCCAGCGCCCCCCGGACTAGCGGGAGGCTAACCTACATCTACGAGCAGTACTTC.

This chain uses TRBV9 with TRBJ2-1; D possibly corresponds to TRBD2 (5 bases). V was cut by 4 bases and J by 7 bases, with 6 bases left in between. This CDR3 has 11 amino acids. Germline V gene data show CDR1 as SGDLS and CDR2 as YYNGEE. CDR3 sequence (DNA): TGTGCCAGCAGCCGGGGAAATGAGCAGTTCTTC. As protein: CASSRGNEQFF.

Here the CDR3 DNA reads TGTGCCAGCAGCTTGTTCGGGGTTAGGAGCAATGAGCAGTTCTTC. Translated, it gives CASSLFGVRSNEQFF. This chain joins TRBV5-4 and TRBJ2-1; D perhaps matches TRBD2 (5 bases). Trimming pared 1 base from V and 6 bases from J, leaving 14 bases between. Per the germline V gene, CDR1 is SGHNT and CDR2 is YYREEE (reference sequence). The CDR3 has 15 residues.

The chain links TRBV18 to TRBJ2-1; TRBD2 aligns across 12 bases. The CDR3 loop spans 16 amino acids. With 6 bases clipped from V and 2 bases from J, the junction kept 5 bases outside the gene matches. In germline, CDR1 is KGHSH, CDR2 LQKENI. In nucleotides, the CDR3 is TGTGCCAGCTCGCGTTCTAGCGGGAGGGCCTACAATGAGCAGTTCTTC. Translating it yields CASSRSSGRAYNEQFF.

This chain links TRBV19 with TRBJ1-5; D not resolved. The V gene lost 8 bases and the J gene lost 0 bases, with 11 bases spanning the gap. Germline CDR1 reads LNHDA; CDR2 reads SQIVND (reference sequence). CDR3 length equals 14 residues. CDR3 in DNA: TGTGCCAGTGATGGGCGATATAGCAATCAGCCCCAGCATTTT. Its translation is CASDGRYSNQPQHF. The complete variable domain, with remaining parts taken from reference TRBV19 and TRBJ1-5, reads DGGITQSPKYLFRKEGQNVTLSCEQNLNHDAMYWYRQDPGQGLRLIYYSQIVNDFQKGDIAEGYSVSREKKESFPLTVTSAQKNPTAFYLCASDGRYSNQPQHFGDGTRLSIL.

This chain joins TRBV7-9 and TRBJ1-6; TRBD1 might be the D (6 bases). CDR3 length: 15 amino acids. The V gene's germline CDR1 is SEHNR and CDR2 FQNEAQ (reference sequence). Trimming took 2 bases from V and 10 from J, leaving 15 bases between them. In nucleotides, the CDR3 is TGTGCCAGCAGCTTAAGGGCAGGGGCCAACTCACCCCTCCACTTT. It encodes CASSLRAGANSPLHF.

This clone was seen only once. The chain combines TRBV27 with TRBJ2-7; 9 bases align to TRBD1. The CDR3 is 15 residues long. Germline-derived CDR1 and CDR2 are MNHEY and SMNVEV (reference sequence). With 2 bases clipped from V and 3 bases from J, the junction kept 5 bases outside the gene matches. Here the CDR3 DNA reads TGTGCCAGCAGTTTACTCGGGACAGGGATCTACGAGCAGTACTTC. Protein sequence: CASSLLGTGIYEQYF.

The V call is TRBV28, the J call TRBJ1-5; possibly TRBD1 for D (6 bases). Germline assignment: CDR1 MDHEN and CDR2 SYDVKM. The CDR3 totals 14 residues. Trimming took 5 bases from V and 11 from J, leaving 19 bases between them. The CDR3 spells CASSPGAAEGAQHF. The CDR3 DNA sequence: TGTGCCAGCAGTCCAGGGGCCGCTGAGGGAGCCCAGCATTTT.